Detailed here is one T cell receptor (beta chain). Per the original data handling: Scientists estimated how many nucleated cells there were by amplifying reference gene primers. TCRdb keeps only in-frame clones here, not all; method: immunoSEQ multiplex PCR. The V and J calls and clone size were taken over from that table, and D and trimming were inferred from the DNA. The repertoire has about 72,000 clones, around 84% of them found once; the top ten carry approximately 11%. This specimen belongs to a study of blood T cell repertoires in COVID-19. Across the whole study: The United States, Italy and Spain provided the acute and convalescent COVID-19 samples. PBMCs, B-cell-depleted T cells, or T cells were the source of the cDNA or gDNA that made up the material.

This CDR3 spans 17 amino acids. Germline CDR1 reads ENHRY; CDR2 reads SYGVKD. V trimming: 2 bases; J trimming: 2 bases; junction bases outside the gene matches: 4. The source is a man between 70 and 80 years old with active or convalescent COVID-19. This chain connects TRBV10-3 to TRBJ2-2; 11 positions agree with TRBD2. The sample consisted of peripheral blood. The DNA for the CDR3 is TGTGCCATCAGTGAGACTAGCGGGAGAGATAACACCGGGGAGCTGTTTTTT. Encoded protein: CAISETSGRDNTGELFF.